The clone carrying this TCR beta chain was seen a single time. Antigen specificity is unknown. The CDR3 totals 18 residues. The entry originates in a study of post-analysis software for immune sequencing data. TCR beta cDNA libraries had unique molecular identifiers. TCRdb reprocessed the PCR reads with MiXCR, giving one entry per CDR3 protein. The sample shows about 430,000 distinct CDR3 sequences, 30% to 45% of them seen only once. General study findings and limits: TRBV5-6, TRBV5-1 and TRBV20-1 belonged to a set of a few TRBV segments that were more frequent in patients than controls. F-measure co-clustering was strong for batch-matched samples.

Sequences were obtained from blood. The source is a girl aged 2 to 10 with multiple sclerosis. The V gene is TRBV21-1, the J gene TRBJ1-4; the D call in the table, TRBD1, was not verified against the DNA. TRBV21-1 is an annotated pseudogene. CDR3 sequence: CASSKGAQGCATNEKLFF. For the CDR3, the DNA is TGTGCCAGCAGCAAAGGCGCACAGGGTTGTGCAACTAATGAAAAACTGTTTTTT.